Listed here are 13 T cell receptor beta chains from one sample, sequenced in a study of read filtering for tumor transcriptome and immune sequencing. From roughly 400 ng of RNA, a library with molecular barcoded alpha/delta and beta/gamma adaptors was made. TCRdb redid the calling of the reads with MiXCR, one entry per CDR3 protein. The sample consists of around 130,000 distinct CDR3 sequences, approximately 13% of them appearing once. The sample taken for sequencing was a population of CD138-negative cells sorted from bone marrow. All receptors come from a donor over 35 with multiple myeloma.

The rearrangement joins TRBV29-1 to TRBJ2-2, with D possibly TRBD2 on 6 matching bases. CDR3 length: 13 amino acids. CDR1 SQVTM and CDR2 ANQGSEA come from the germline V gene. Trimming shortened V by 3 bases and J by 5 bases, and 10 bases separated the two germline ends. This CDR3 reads CSVEGRLTGELFF. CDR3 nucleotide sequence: TGCAGCGTTGAGGGGAGGCTTACCGGGGAGCTGTTTTTT.

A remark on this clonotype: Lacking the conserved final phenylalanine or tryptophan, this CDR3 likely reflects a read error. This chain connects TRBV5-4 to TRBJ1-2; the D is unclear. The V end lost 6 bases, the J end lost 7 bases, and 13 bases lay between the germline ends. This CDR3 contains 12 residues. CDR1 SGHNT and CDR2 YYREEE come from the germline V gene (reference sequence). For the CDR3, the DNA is TGTGCCAGCACCTGGCAAGGGTCTGGCTACACCCTC. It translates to CASTWQGSGYTL.

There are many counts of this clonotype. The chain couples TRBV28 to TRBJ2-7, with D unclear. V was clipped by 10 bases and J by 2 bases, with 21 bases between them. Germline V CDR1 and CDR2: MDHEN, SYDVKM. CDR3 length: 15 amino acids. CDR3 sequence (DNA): TGTGCCACCTCTATTGACGGAGAGTCACCCTACGAGCAGTACTTC. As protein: CATSIDGESPYEQYF.

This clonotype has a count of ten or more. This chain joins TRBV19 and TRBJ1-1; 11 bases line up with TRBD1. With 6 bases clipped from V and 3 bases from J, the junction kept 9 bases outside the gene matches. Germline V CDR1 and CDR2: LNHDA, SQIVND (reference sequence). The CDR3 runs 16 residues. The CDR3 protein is CASSAGTGGVDTEAFF. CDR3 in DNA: TGTGCCAGTAGCGCCGGGACAGGGGGTGTGGACACTGAAGCTTTCTTT.

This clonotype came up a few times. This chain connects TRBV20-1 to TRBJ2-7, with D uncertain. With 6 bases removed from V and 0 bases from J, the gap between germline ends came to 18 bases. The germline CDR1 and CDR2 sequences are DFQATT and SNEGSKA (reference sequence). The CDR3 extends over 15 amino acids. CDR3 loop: CSATPPQRSSYEQYF. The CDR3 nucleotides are TGCAGTGCCACACCCCCGCAGAGGAGCTCCTACGAGCAGTACTTC.

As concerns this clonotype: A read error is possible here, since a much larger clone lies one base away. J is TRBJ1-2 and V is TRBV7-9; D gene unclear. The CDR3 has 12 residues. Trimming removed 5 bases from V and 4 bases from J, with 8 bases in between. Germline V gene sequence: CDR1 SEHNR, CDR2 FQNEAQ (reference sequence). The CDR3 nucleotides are TGTGCCAGCAGCACAAATCCCTATGGCTACACCTTC. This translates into CASSTNPYGYTF.

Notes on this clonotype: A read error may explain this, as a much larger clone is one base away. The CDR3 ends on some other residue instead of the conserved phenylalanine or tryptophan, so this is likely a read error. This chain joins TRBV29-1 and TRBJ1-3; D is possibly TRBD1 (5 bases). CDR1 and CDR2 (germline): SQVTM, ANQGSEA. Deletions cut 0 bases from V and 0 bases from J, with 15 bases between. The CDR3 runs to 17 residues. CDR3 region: CSVEDRGSGRSGNTIYL. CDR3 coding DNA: TGCAGCGTTGAAGATCGGGGGTCCGGACGCTCTGGAAACACCATATATCTT.

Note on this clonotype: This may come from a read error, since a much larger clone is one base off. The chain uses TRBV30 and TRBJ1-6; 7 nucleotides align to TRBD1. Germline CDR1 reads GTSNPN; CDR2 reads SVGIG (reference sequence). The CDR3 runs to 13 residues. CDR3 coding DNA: TGTGCCTGGAGTTTGACAGGGAGTTCACGCCTCCACTTT. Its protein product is CAWSLTGSSRLHF.

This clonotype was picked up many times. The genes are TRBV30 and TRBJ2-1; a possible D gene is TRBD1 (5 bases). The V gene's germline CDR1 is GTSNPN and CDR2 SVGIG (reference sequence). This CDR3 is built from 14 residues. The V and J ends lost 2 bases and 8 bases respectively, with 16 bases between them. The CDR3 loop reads CAWSTYPLRDEQFF. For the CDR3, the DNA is TGTGCCTGGAGTACGTACCCCCTCAGGGATGAGCAGTTCTTC. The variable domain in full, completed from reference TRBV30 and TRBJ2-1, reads SQTIHQWPATLVQPVGSPLSLECTVEGTSNPNLYWYRQAAGRGLQLLFYSVGIGQISSEVPQNLSASRPQDRQFILSSKKLLLSDSGFYLCAWSTYPLRDEQFFGPGTRLTVL.

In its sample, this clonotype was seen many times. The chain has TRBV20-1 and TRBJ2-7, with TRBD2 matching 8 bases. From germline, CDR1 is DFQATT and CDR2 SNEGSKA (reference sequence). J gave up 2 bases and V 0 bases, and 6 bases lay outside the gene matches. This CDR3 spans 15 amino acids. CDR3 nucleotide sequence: TGCAGTGCTAGAGAATCCGCGGGAGGCCCCTACGAGCAGTACTTC. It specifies CSARESAGGPYEQYF.

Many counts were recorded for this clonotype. This CDR3 reads CASSLGLAGEQFF. Written as DNA, the CDR3 is TGTGCCAGCAGTTTAGGACTAGCCGGCGAGCAGTTCTTC. V and J are TRBV27 and TRBJ2-1; the match to TRBD2 covers 8 bases. V was clipped by 2 bases and J by 10 bases; unmatched bases: 4. The germline CDR1 and CDR2 sequences are MNHEY and SMNVEV (reference sequence). The CDR3 totals 13 residues.

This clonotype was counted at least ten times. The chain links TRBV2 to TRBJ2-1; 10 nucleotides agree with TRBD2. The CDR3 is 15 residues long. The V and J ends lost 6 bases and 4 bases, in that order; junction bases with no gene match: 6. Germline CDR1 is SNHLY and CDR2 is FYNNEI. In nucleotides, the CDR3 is TGTGCCAGCAGAGAAAGGACTAGCGGTTACAATGAGCAGTTCTTC. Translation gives CASRERTSGYNEQFF.

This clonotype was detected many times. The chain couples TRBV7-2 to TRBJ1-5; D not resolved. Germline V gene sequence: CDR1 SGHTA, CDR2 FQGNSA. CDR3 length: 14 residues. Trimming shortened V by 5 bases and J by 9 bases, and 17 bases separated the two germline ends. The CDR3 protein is CASSPVVGSRPQHF. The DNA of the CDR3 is TGTGCCAGCAGCCCAGTGGTGGGTTCGAGGCCCCAGCATTTT.